This T cell receptor (beta chain) came from a study of a mutant IDH1 vaccine in newly diagnosed glioma. About the study: In some groups vaccination began 4-6 weeks post-radiotherapy; others received it with temozolomide. Previous care, which was radiotherapy, temozolomide, or both, most often involved both. Whole-study results and caveats: Pseudoprogression seemed unrelated to changes in top peripheral T cell clonotypes.

Only in-frame clones appear in the TCRdb table, and some are missing; sequencing was by immunoSEQ multiplex PCR. Of roughly 11,000 clones listed, approximately 85% are singletons. Comments on this clone: Antigen specificity is unknown.

Deletions cut 2 bases from V and 0 bases from J, with 10 bases between. The CDR3 spans 15 residues. From germline, CDR1 is GTSNPN and CDR2 SVGIG (reference sequence). As to time point: week 47, end of study. Alongside topical imiquimod, each dose of vaccine comprised 300 ug of mutant IDH1 20-mer peptide. New astrocytomas of WHO grade 3 or 4 that were IDH1-mutant and ATRX-lost were found in the donors. The J gene is TRBJ2-2, the V gene TRBV30; D may be TRBD2 (6 bases). This sequence originates from a man aged 25 to 40 with glioma. The source material was PBMCs, sampled from a glioma patient whose treatment included an IDH1 peptide vaccine. The CDR3 region has the DNA TGTGCCTGGAGTTCCGGGACTTCGAACACCGGGGAGCTGTTTTTT. Translating it yields CAWSSGTSNTGELFF.